This TCR beta chain was identified in a study of OX40 agonist ivuxolimab in advanced cancers. Germline V lookup: CDR1 SGHRS, CDR2 YFSETQ. This CDR3 is 14 amino acids long. V shed 3 bases and J shed 1 base, with 10 bases lying between them. Produced via immunoSEQ multiplex PCR; TCRdb's table is partial and in-frame only. The sample has approximately 66,000 clones, roughly 85% seen once. This clone was detected only once. The gene calls are TRBV5-1 and TRBJ2-5, with D perhaps TRBD1 or TRBD2 (5 bases each). The TCR originated in an adult with an advanced solid tumor such as melanoma, head and neck, liver or kidney cancer. Sequencing used CD4+ or CD8+ T cells sorted from blood, obtained in a trial of the OX40 agonist ivuxolimab. CDR3 region: CASSYPGLQETQYF. CDR3 in DNA: TGCGCCAGCAGCTACCCGGGGCTCCAAGAGACCCAGTACTTC.